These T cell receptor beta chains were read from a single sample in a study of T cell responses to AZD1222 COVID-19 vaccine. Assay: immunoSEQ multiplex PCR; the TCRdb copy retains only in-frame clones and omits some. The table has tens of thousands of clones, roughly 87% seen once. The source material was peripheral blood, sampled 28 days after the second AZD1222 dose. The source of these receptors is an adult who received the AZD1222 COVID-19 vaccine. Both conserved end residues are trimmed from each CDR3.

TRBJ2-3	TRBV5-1	ASSLPGADTQY
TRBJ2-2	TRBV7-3	ASSLSGGMNTGELF
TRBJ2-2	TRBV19	ASSKDSGTRGGELF
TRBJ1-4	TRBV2	ASRVDRGTEKLF
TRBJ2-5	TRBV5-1	ASSLQGRETQY
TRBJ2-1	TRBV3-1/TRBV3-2	ASSQQGGAYNEQF
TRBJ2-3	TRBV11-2	ASSLGGGRLDTQY
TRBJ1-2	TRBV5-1	ASSLNRGDYGYT
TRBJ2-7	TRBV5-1	ASSLIQGALYEQY
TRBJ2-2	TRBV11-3	ASSLGAGRELF